These 5 T cell receptor beta chains originate from one sample sequenced in a study of cytomegalovirus exposure and HLA in healthy donors. The study ran its PCR with 60 Vbeta and 13 Jbeta primers. Generated by immunoSEQ multiplex PCR, the TCRdb table keeps only in-frame clones and is missing some. The repertoire holds approximately 120,000 clones, with around 78% as singletons. The sample was PBMCs. These receptor sequences come from a man aged 35 to 55 in good health and CMV-seronegative.

CDR3 loop: CASSLAGDMYEQYF. The DNA of the CDR3 is TGCGCCAGCAGCTTGGCCGGGGACATGTACGAGCAGTACTTC. The chain couples TRBV5-1 to TRBJ2-5; D possibly corresponds to TRBD1 (6 bases). The J call may not be correct, given that the DNA end is closer to TRBJ2-7. CDR1 is SGHRS, CDR2 YFSETQ, per germline. The CDR3 runs 14 residues.

The rearrangement joins TRBV27 to TRBJ1-6; possibly TRBD1 for D (6 bases). The CDR3 has 14 residues. Germline V lookup: CDR1 MNHEY, CDR2 SMNVEV (reference sequence). V was clipped by 4 bases and J by 14 bases, with 18 bases between them. The CDR3 DNA reads TGTGCCAGCAGTTCCCAGACAGGTTCTATCACCCTCCACTTT. The encoded protein is CASSSQTGSITLHF.

The count of this clone is one. The chain links TRBV5-6 to TRBJ1-2; D call uncertain. The CDR3 extends over 12 amino acids. Germline-derived CDR1 and CDR2 are SGHDT and YYEEEE. V was trimmed by 2 bases and J by 8 bases, leaving 10 bases between them. CDR3: CASSFTREGYTF. The CDR3 DNA reads as TGTGCCAGCAGCTTTACACGGGAGGGCTACACCTTC.

V gene TRBV5-1 combines with J gene TRBJ1-2; TRBD1 is a possible D gene (5 bases). Germline V gene lookup returns CDR1 SGHRS and CDR2 YFSETQ. The CDR3 has 12 residues. The V and J ends lost 6 bases and 6 bases respectively, with 12 bases between them. This chain's CDR3 is CASTDQGNGYTF. In nucleotides, the CDR3 is TGCGCCAGCACGGATCAGGGAAATGGCTACACCTTC.

The CDR3 region is CASSQEELIAGDVTYEQYF. DNA for the CDR3: TGCGCCAGCAGCCAAGAGGAATTAATTGCAGGGGATGTTACCTACGAGCAGTACTTC. V gene TRBV4-3 combines with J gene TRBJ2-7; perhaps TRBD1 as D (6 bases). V gave up 0 bases and J gave up 2 bases, with 23 bases separating them. Germline CDR1 and CDR2: LGHNA and YSLEER. CDR3 length: 19 amino acids.